Below are 21 T cell receptor beta chains sequenced from a single sample in a study of a mutant IDH1 vaccine in newly diagnosed glioma. No antigen has been assigned to these receptors. Measured with immunoSEQ multiplex PCR; TCRdb has only the in-frame clones, and not every one. In the table there are about 68,000 clones, almost 85% of which are singletons. Specified time point: week 35, safety follow-up. All doses held 300 ug of mutant IDH1 20-mer peptide, with topical imiquimod. This specimen consisted of PBMCs, obtained from a glioma patient whose treatment included an IDH1 peptide vaccine. The receptors were gathered from a man between 18 and 29 years old with glioma.

The CDR3 DNA reads TGTGCCAGTACCCAAGTAGTACTTGTCGATAAAGGGTACAATGAGCAGTTCTTC. Its translation: CASTQVVLVDKGYNEQFF. The V and J genes are TRBV19 and TRBJ2-1; D remains ambiguous. Germline CDR1 is LNHDA and CDR2 is SQIVND (reference sequence). The ends were cut back, 7 bases at V and 4 bases at J, with 26 bases in the middle. The CDR3 loop spans 18 amino acids.

The CDR3 loop is CASSPGYGTSGSVTGELFF. The CDR3 DNA sequence: TGTGCCAGCAGCCCAGGGTATGGGACTAGCGGGAGTGTCACCGGGGAGCTGTTTTTT. The chain recombines TRBV5-6 with TRBJ2-2; 14 bases agree with TRBD2. This CDR3 region has 19 residues. CDR1 is SGHDT and CDR2 is YYEEEE in the germline V gene. V lost 4 bases to trimming and J lost 4 bases; unmatched junction nucleotides: 12.

This clone turned up a few times. This sequence joins TRBV30 and TRBJ1-1, with 10 bases fitting TRBD1. Germline trimming cut 5 bases from V and 5 bases from J; bases unmatched to any gene: 14. The CDR3 consists of 16 residues. Per germline, CDR1 GTSNPN and CDR2 SVGIG (reference sequence). CDR3 region: CAWADRDRGLRTEAFF. For the CDR3, the DNA is TGTGCCTGGGCAGATCGGGACAGGGGTTTGAGGACTGAAGCTTTCTTT. Combining the CDR3 with reference TRBV30 and TRBJ1-1 gives the whole variable domain SQTIHQWPATLVQPVGSPLSLECTVEGTSNPNLYWYRQAAGRGLQLLFYSVGIGQISSEVPQNLSASRPQDRQFILSSKKLLLSDSGFYLCAWADRDRGLRTEAFFGQGTRLTVV.

The chain has TRBV7-2 and TRBJ1-1; TRBD1 aligns across 9 bases. CDR1 and CDR2 from the germline V gene are SGHTA and FQGNSA. The CDR3 spans 14 residues. J lost 5 bases, V lost 5 bases, and 6 bases had no gene match. The CDR3 spells CASSPRTGETEAFF. The CDR3 DNA reads as TGTGCCAGCAGCCCAAGGACAGGGGAAACTGAAGCTTTCTTT. Drawing the rest from reference TRBV7-2 and TRBJ1-1, the complete variable domain is GAGVSQSPSNKVTEKGKDVELRCDPISGHTALYWYRQSLGQGLEFLIYFQGNSAPDKSGLPSDRFSAERTGGSVSTLTIQRTQQEDSAVYLCASSPRTGETEAFFGQGTRLTVV.

This chain joins TRBV19 and TRBJ1-1; TRBD1 matches 9 bases. V was pared by 4 bases and J by 8 bases, with 11 bases of the junction left unmatched. This CDR3 is 15 amino acids long. CDR1 is LNHDA, CDR2 SQIVND, per germline (reference sequence). The CDR3 region is CASSRGGTGRMEAFF. CDR3 sequence (DNA): TGTGCCAGTAGTAGAGGCGGGACAGGGAGGATGGAAGCTTTCTTT.

This chain connects TRBV30 to TRBJ2-3; D might be TRBD2 (7 bases). With 0 bases removed from V and 5 bases from J, the gap between germline ends came to 12 bases. This CDR3 has 14 residues. Germline CDR1 reads GTSNPN; CDR2 reads SVGIG (reference sequence). In DNA form, the CDR3 reads TGTGCCTGGAGTGTAGCGGGACAAATAGATACGCAGTATTTT. It encodes CAWSVAGQIDTQYF.

V gene TRBV2 combines with J gene TRBJ1-6, with unresolved D. Deletions cut 4 bases from V and 10 bases from J, with 17 bases between. Germline lookup yields CDR1 SNHLY and CDR2 FYNNEI. CDR3 length: 15 amino acids. The CDR3 DNA sequence: TGTGCCAGCAGTGCCTGGTACGAGGGTGGGTCACCCCTCCACTTT. Protein: CASSAWYEGGSPLHF.

V gene TRBV7-9 combines with J gene TRBJ2-7, with D perhaps TRBD2 (7 bases). The CDR3 spans 16 residues. The V end was cut by 0 bases, the J end by 6 bases, with 18 bases between. Germline V CDR1 and CDR2: SEHNR, FQNEAQ (reference sequence). The CDR3 sequence: CASSLAAQLGGREQYF. The CDR3 nucleotides are TGTGCCAGCAGCTTAGCGGCGCAGCTCGGGGGGCGCGAGCAGTACTTC.

V gene TRBV2 combines with J gene TRBJ1-2; D is unresolved. There are 13 residues in the CDR3. The ends were cut back, 3 bases at V and 5 bases at J, with 10 bases in the middle. Germline-derived CDR1 and CDR2 are SNHLY and FYNNEI. The CDR3: CASSEGERYGYTF. CDR3 nucleotides: TGTGCCAGCAGTGAGGGAGAGAGATATGGCTACACCTTC.

This chain uses TRBV19 with TRBJ2-7; TRBD1 matches at 10 bases. V trimming: 4 bases; J trimming: 5 bases; junction bases outside the gene matches: 5. Germline V gives CDR1 LNHDA, CDR2 SQIVND (reference sequence). There are 14 residues in the CDR3. In nucleotides, the CDR3 is TGTGCCAGTAGTACCTGGGACAGGGGCCACGAGCAGTACTTC. Its protein product is CASSTWDRGHEQYF. The full variable domain, rest sourced from reference TRBV19 and TRBJ2-7, is DGGITQSPKYLFRKEGQNVTLSCEQNLNHDAMYWYRQDPGQGLRLIYYSQIVNDFQKGDIAEGYSVSREKKESFPLTVTSAQKNPTAFYLCASSTWDRGHEQYFGPGTRLTVT.

The J gene is TRBJ1-1, the V gene TRBV11-2; D is undetermined. CDR1 and CDR2 from the germline V gene are SGHAT and FQNNGV. The CDR3 sequence is 13 residues long. V lost 5 bases and J lost 6, with 13 bases in between. The CDR3: CASSPRSFAEAFF. The DNA for the CDR3 is TGTGCCAGCAGCCCTCGTAGTTTCGCTGAAGCTTTCTTT. The whole variable domain, filled in from reference TRBV11-2 and TRBJ1-1, reads EAGVAQSPRYKIIEKRQSVAFWCNPISGHATLYWYQQILGQGPKLLIQFQNNGVVDDSQLPKDRFSAERLKGVDSTLKIQPAKLEDSAVYLCASSPRSFAEAFFGQGTRLTVV.

This clone was detected only once. V and J are TRBV7-2 and TRBJ2-7, with D perhaps matching TRBD1 (5 bases). Trimming shortened V by 4 bases and J by 4 bases, and 17 bases separated the two germline ends. The CDR3 has 15 residues. From germline, CDR1 is SGHTA and CDR2 FQGNSA. The CDR3 region has the DNA TGTGCCAGCAGCTCCCAAGGGGCCCTTGGGTACGAGCAGTACTTC. Protein: CASSSQGALGYEQYF.

The V gene is TRBV11-1, the J gene TRBJ1-1; D call uncertain. This CDR3 region has 11 residues. The germline V gene has CDR1 SGHAT and CDR2 FQDESV (reference sequence). Trimming shortened V by 0 bases and J by 7 bases, and 3 bases separated the two germline ends. DNA of the CDR3: TGTGCCAGCAGCTTAGCCCTTGAAGCTTTCTTT. Protein sequence: CASSLALEAFF.

V and J are TRBV10-3 and TRBJ2-7; TRBD2 agrees at 7 bases. CDR1 and CDR2 (germline): ENHRY, SYGVKD. V trimming: 0 bases; J trimming: 0 bases; junction bases outside the gene matches: 2. There are 15 residues in the CDR3. The CDR3, as DNA: TGTGCCATCAGTGAGTCCGGGGGGAGCTCCTACGAGCAGTACTTC. Amino acid sequence: CAISESGGSSYEQYF.

The J gene is TRBJ2-5, the V gene TRBV19, with D maybe TRBD2 (7 bases). CDR1 LNHDA and CDR2 SQIVND come from the germline V gene (reference sequence). Trimming pared 1 base from V and 3 bases from J, leaving 15 bases between. CDR3 length: 16 amino acids. CDR3 coding DNA: TGTGCCAGTAGTATAGGAGGGGGGCTAGCGGAAGAGACCCAGTACTTC. Translation gives CASSIGGGLAEETQYF. The entire variable domain, with the rest obtained from reference TRBV19 and TRBJ2-5, is as follows: DGGITQSPKYLFRKEGQNVTLSCEQNLNHDAMYWYRQDPGQGLRLIYYSQIVNDFQKGDIAEGYSVSREKKESFPLTVTSAQKNPTAFYLCASSIGGGLAEETQYFGPGTRLLVL.

The J gene is TRBJ1-2, the V gene TRBV7-8; TRBD1 is a possible D gene (6 bases). Trimming shortened V by 7 bases and J by 3 bases, and 24 bases separated the two germline ends. CDR3 length: 17 amino acids. The germline CDR1 and CDR2 sequences are SGHVS and FQNEAQ. The CDR3 sequence: CASTESPRGRGDYGYTF. In nucleotides, the CDR3 is TGTGCCAGCACCGAATCCCCCAGGGGCCGAGGGGACTATGGCTACACCTTC.

This clone was observed a few times. V usage is TRBV6-4 and J usage is TRBJ2-3; 10 bases align to TRBD2. Germline V gene lookup returns CDR1 MRHNA and CDR2 SNTAGT. This CDR3 spans 14 amino acids. V was clipped by 5 bases and J by 2 bases; unmatched bases: 1. The CDR3 DNA is TGTGCCAGCAGTAGCGGGGGGGCCACAGATACGCAGTATTTT. Protein sequence: CASSSGGATDTQYF.

This chain joins TRBV6-4 and TRBJ2-3, with 7 nucleotides matching TRBD2. Trimming cost V 3 bases and J 1 base; bases outside gene matches: 4. The CDR3 has 15 amino acids. Germline lookup yields CDR1 MRHNA and CDR2 SNTAGT. This chain's CDR3 is CASSEEGGGTDTQYF. The CDR3 nucleotides are TGTGCCAGCAGTGAGGAGGGAGGGGGCACAGATACGCAGTATTTT.

This clone was found once. This chain connects TRBV27 to TRBJ1-5; no definite D call. This CDR3 spans 13 amino acids. Germline values: CDR1 MNHEY, CDR2 SMNVEV (reference sequence). Trimming took 4 bases from V and 1 from J, leaving 5 bases between them. CDR3 bases: TGTGCCAGCAGTTCGGAAAGCAATCAGCCCCAGCATTTT. Translation gives CASSSESNQPQHF.

The V gene is TRBV6-1, the J gene TRBJ1-2, with D unclear. This CDR3 comprises 12 residues. V shed 8 bases and J shed 2 bases, with 9 bases lying between them. CDR1 MNHNS and CDR2 SASEGT come from the germline V gene. The CDR3 sequence: CASVRENYGYTF. For the CDR3, the DNA is TGTGCCAGCGTCCGGGAGAACTATGGCTACACCTTC.

This chain joins TRBV18 and TRBJ2-1; 8 bases are shared with TRBD1. After removal of 1 base from V and 6 bases from J, the junction contained 8 bases not matched to a gene. CDR3 length: 16 amino acids. Germline V gives CDR1 KGHSH, CDR2 LQKENI. The CDR3 sequence: CASSPQWGQAFNEQFF. As DNA, the CDR3 is TGTGCCAGCTCACCACAGTGGGGACAGGCTTTCAATGAGCAGTTCTTC.